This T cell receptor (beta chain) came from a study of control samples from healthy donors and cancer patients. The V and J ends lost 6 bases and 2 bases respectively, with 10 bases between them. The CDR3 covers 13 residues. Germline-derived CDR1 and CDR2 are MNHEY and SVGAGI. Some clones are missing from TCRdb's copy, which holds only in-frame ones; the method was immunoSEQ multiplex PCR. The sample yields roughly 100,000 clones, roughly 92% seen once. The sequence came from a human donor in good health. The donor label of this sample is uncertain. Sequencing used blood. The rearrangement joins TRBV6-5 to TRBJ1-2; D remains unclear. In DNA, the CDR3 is TGTGCCAGCAGGCCGGGTCGCAACTATGGCTACACCTTC. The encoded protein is CASRPGRNYGYTF.